These 7 T cell receptor beta chains came from one sample sequenced in a study of blood T cell repertoires in COVID-19. The table came from immunoSEQ multiplex PCR; TCRdb's copy has only in-frame clones and leaves some out. Of 180,000 or so clones in the sample, more than 70% were seen once. What was sequenced was peripheral blood. The receptors shown here come from a woman aged 60-75 years with acute or convalescent COVID-19.

This chain uses TRBV7-2 with TRBJ2-3; 9 bases are a match to TRBD2. The ends lost 2 bases at V and 5 bases at J; junction bases unmatched: 2. The CDR3 is 14 amino acids. Per the germline V gene, CDR1 is SGHTA and CDR2 is FQGNSA. The CDR3 region has the DNA TGTGCCAGCAGCTTATGGCGGGAGGGAGATACGCAGTATTTT. This encodes CASSLWREGDTQYF.

J is TRBJ1-2 and V is TRBV27; the D gene is possibly TRBD1 (5 bases). Germline V gene sequence: CDR1 MNHEY, CDR2 SMNVEV (reference sequence). The CDR3 contains 13 residues. The germline V and J ends were trimmed by 6 bases and 6 bases, with 14 bases remaining between them. Written as DNA, the CDR3 is TGTGCCAGCAGCTCAGGGTTAGTGGATGGCTACACCTTC. The encoded protein is CASSSGLVDGYTF.

This sequence joins TRBV19 and TRBJ2-1; 10 bases fit TRBD2. Germline V CDR1 and CDR2: LNHDA, SQIVND (reference sequence). J gave up 3 bases and V 7 bases, and 9 bases lay outside the gene matches. The CDR3 contains 16 residues. The CDR3 nucleotides are TGTGCCAGTAATGATCCGGGACTAGCGATCTACAATGAGCAGTTCTTC. This codes for CASNDPGLAIYNEQFF.

This chain uses TRBV12-3 or TRBV12-4 with TRBJ1-1; D call uncertain. V was trimmed by 8 bases and J by 8 bases, leaving 15 bases between them. CDR3 length: 12 residues. The DNA for the CDR3 is TGTGCCAGCTTTGTGGCGGCGAGAGAAGCTTTCTTT. Protein sequence: CASFVAAREAFF.

This chain uses TRBV3-1 (or the pseudogene TRBV3-2) with TRBJ2-7, with a weak D call TRBD2 (5 bases). V lost 4 bases to trimming and J lost 0 bases, with 7 bases between them. CDR3 length: 13 amino acids. Per germline, CDR1 LGHDT and CDR2 YNNKEL (reference sequence). CDR3: CASSLAGSYEQYV. The DNA of the CDR3 is TGTGCCAGCAGCCTCGCGGGCTCCTACGAGCAGTACGTC.

This clone was seen only a few times. The chain is built from TRBV12-3 or TRBV12-4 and TRBJ1-1; 8 bases line up with TRBD1. Losses at the gene ends were 6 bases for V and 7 bases for J; bases not matched to a gene: 7. The CDR3 is made up of 13 amino acids. The chain's CDR3 is CASRRTGFDEAFF. In nucleotides, the CDR3 is TGTGCCAGCAGGCGGACAGGGTTTGATGAAGCTTTCTTT.

The CDR3 region is CASSFPTQDRGRSQPQHF. The CDR3 DNA reads TGTGCCAGCAGTTTCCCCACCCAGGACAGGGGGCGAAGTCAGCCCCAGCATTTT. V is TRBV6-2 or TRBV6-3 and J is TRBJ1-5; 11 bases align to TRBD1. Losses at the gene ends were 4 bases for V and 6 bases for J; bases not matched to a gene: 14. Per the germline V gene, CDR1 is MNHEY and CDR2 is SVGEGT. The CDR3 loop spans 18 amino acids.